These 29 T cell receptor beta chains originate from one sample sequenced in a study of OX40 agonist ivuxolimab in advanced cancers. Repertoires were generated with immunoSEQ multiplex PCR, while TCRdb's copy carries only in-frame clones and drops some. The sample comprises tens of thousands of clones, around nine tenths of which are singletons, and less than 0.55% rests with the top ten. This material consisted of CD4+ or CD8+ T cells sorted from blood, taken in a trial of the OX40 agonist ivuxolimab. These receptor sequences come from an adult with an advanced solid tumor such as melanoma, head and neck, liver or kidney cancer.

The chain uses TRBV5-1 and TRBJ1-1, with 8 bases fitting TRBD1. The CDR3 is 16 amino acids. Germline CDR1 reads SGHRS; CDR2 reads YFSETQ. V was clipped by 6 bases and J by 0 bases; unmatched bases: 10. CDR3 in DNA: TGCGCCAGCACTCGAGGCGGACAGGGAATGAACACTGAAGCTTTCTTT. The encoded protein is CASTRGGQGMNTEAFF.

The chain uses TRBV10-2 and TRBJ2-7; possibly TRBD1 or TRBD2 for D (5 bases each). Germline values: CDR1 WSHSY, CDR2 SAAADI. The V gene lost 6 bases and the J gene lost 1 base, with 16 bases spanning the gap. CDR3 size: 15 residues. The chain's CDR3 is CASRGEGRASYEQYF. The CDR3 coding sequence is TGCGCCAGCAGAGGAGAGGGCAGGGCGTCCTACGAGCAGTACTTC.

The rearrangement uses TRBV7-9 and TRBJ2-1, with TRBD2 matching 7 bases. The CDR3 runs to 15 residues. The J segment lost 4 bases and the V segment lost 3 bases, leaving 6 bases of the junction unmatched. In germline, CDR1 is SEHNR, CDR2 FQNEAQ (reference sequence). The CDR3 sequence is CASSLRRGTYNEQFF. The CDR3 DNA reads TGTGCCAGCAGCTTGCGGCGGGGGACTTACAATGAGCAGTTCTTC.

This clone is a singleton in its sample. The gene calls are TRBV7-9 and TRBJ1-1, with unresolved D. The CDR3 consists of 16 residues. Trimming took off 0 bases at V and 7 bases at J, with 18 bases between the two ends. Per the germline V gene, CDR1 is SEHNR and CDR2 is FQNEAQ (reference sequence). This CDR3 reads CASSLAGDTGRLEAFF. The CDR3 DNA reads TGTGCCAGCAGCTTAGCGGGAGACACGGGCCGGCTTGAAGCTTTCTTT.

The chain carries TRBV7-2 and TRBJ2-1; TRBD1 aligns across 10 bases. The J segment lost 5 bases and the V segment lost 5 bases, leaving 12 bases of the junction unmatched. Per germline, CDR1 SGHTA and CDR2 FQGNSA. This CDR3 contains 17 residues. The CDR3: CASSPGTGEAVHNEQFF. CDR3 DNA: TGTGCCAGCAGCCCCGGGACAGGGGAGGCGGTACACAATGAGCAGTTCTTC.

The chain carries TRBV7-2 and TRBJ1-1; 7 nucleotides match TRBD1. The CDR3 totals 14 residues. V trimming: 4 bases; J trimming: 0 bases; junction bases outside the gene matches: 2. CDR1 and CDR2 from the germline V gene are SGHTA and FQGNSA. CDR3 in amino acids: CASSSTGLNTEAFF. The CDR3 DNA is TGTGCCAGCAGCTCGACAGGGCTGAACACTGAAGCTTTCTTT.

The J gene is TRBJ1-3, the V gene TRBV2; D gene unclear. Germline V gene sequence: CDR1 SNHLY, CDR2 FYNNEI. The V and J ends lost 9 bases and 0 bases respectively, with 12 bases between them. The CDR3 runs to 14 residues. This CDR3 is CASTQSSSGNTIYF. The CDR3 coding sequence is TGTGCCAGTACTCAGTCGAGCTCTGGAAACACCATATATTTT.

The chain joins TRBV6-6 to TRBJ2-2, with D hard to call. This CDR3 comprises 12 residues. Trimming shortened V by 3 bases and J by 2 bases, and 1 base separated the two germline ends. Germline V CDR1 and CDR2: MNHNY, SVGAGI (reference sequence). The DNA for the CDR3 is TGTGCCAGCAGTTATAACACCGGGGAGCTGTTTTTT. Encoded protein: CASSYNTGELFF.

V is TRBV7-2 and J is TRBJ1-1, with 7 bases fitting TRBD1. V shed 4 bases and J 7 bases; nucleotides not matched to a gene: 9. The V gene's germline CDR1 is SGHTA and CDR2 FQGNSA. The CDR3 runs 14 residues. DNA for the CDR3: TGTGCCAGCAGCTCGCGGGGGGGACAGAGTGAAGCTTTCTTT. It translates to CASSSRGGQSEAFF.

The CDR3 DNA follows: TGTGCCAGCAGCGTATCTATGGGTTGGGACACTGAAGCTTTCTTT. Its protein product is CASSVSMGWDTEAFF. The rearrangement joins TRBV9 to TRBJ1-1; unclear D gene. The CDR3 loop spans 15 amino acids. Germline V CDR1 and CDR2: SGDLS, YYNGEE. V dropped 1 base and J dropped 3 bases, with 13 bases sitting between them.

V is TRBV5-1 and J is TRBJ2-1, with a weak D call TRBD2 (5 bases). Deletions cut 0 bases from V and 6 bases from J, with 13 bases between. There are 15 residues in the CDR3. Germline-derived CDR1 and CDR2 are SGHRS and YFSETQ. The CDR3 loop is CASSLALGVGNEQFF. Here the CDR3 DNA reads TGCGCCAGCAGCTTGGCGTTGGGAGTCGGCAATGAGCAGTTCTTC.

The chain joins TRBV28 to TRBJ2-7, with D perhaps matching TRBD1 (5 bases). Deletions cut 5 bases from V and 11 bases from J, with 13 bases between. The CDR3 covers 11 residues. Germline CDR1 reads MDHEN; CDR2 reads SYDVKM. CDR3 sequence reads: CASSNRQSKYF. CDR3 bases: TGTGCCAGCAGTAATCGACAGAGCAAGTACTTC.

V gene TRBV6-6 combines with J gene TRBJ2-1, with 8 bases aligning to TRBD1. This CDR3 has 14 amino acids. The V and J ends lost 4 bases and 8 bases, in that order; junction bases with no gene match: 7. The germline CDR1 and CDR2 sequences are MNHNY and SVGAGI (reference sequence). The CDR3 region is CASSLGQGQDEQFF. DNA of the CDR3: TGTGCCAGCAGTTTAGGACAGGGCCAGGATGAGCAGTTCTTC.

The chain carries TRBV4-2 and TRBJ2-4, with D unresolved. Germline CDR1 and CDR2: LGHNA and YNFKEQ. V lost 0 bases, J lost 13 bases, and 10 bases lay in between. This CDR3 is 12 amino acids long. CDR3 nucleotides: TGTGCCAGCAGCCAAGATGGCCCCAGACAGTACTTC. It yields the protein CASSQDGPRQYF.

The J gene is TRBJ2-1, the V gene TRBV28; D might be TRBD1 (5 bases). The CDR3 is 16 residues long. CDR1 and CDR2 from the germline V gene are MDHEN and SYDVKM. V lost 5 bases and J lost 2, with 16 bases in between. The CDR3 spells CASSSYGAAAYNEQFF. DNA for the CDR3: TGTGCCAGCAGTAGCTATGGGGCCGCGGCCTACAATGAGCAGTTCTTC.

V and J are TRBV27 and TRBJ2-2, with D perhaps TRBD1 (6 bases). The CDR3 length is 15 residues. Trimming left V 6 bases short and J 2 bases short, with 13 bases between. Germline V gene data show CDR1 as MNHEY and CDR2 as SMNVEV (reference sequence). The CDR3 reads CASRMRTANTGELFF. The CDR3 DNA sequence: TGTGCCAGCAGGATGAGGACAGCTAACACCGGGGAGCTGTTTTTT.

In this sample, this clone turned up once. The chain links TRBV5-4 to TRBJ2-4, with 8 positions matching TRBD1. Germline values: CDR1 SGHNT, CDR2 YYREEE (reference sequence). The ends lost 0 bases at V and 11 bases at J; junction bases unmatched: 4. There are 13 residues in the CDR3. The CDR3 coding sequence is TGTGCCAGCAGCTTGGCAGGGGGCGAGGTTCAGTACTTC. Protein: CASSLAGGEVQYF.

The chain has TRBV19 and TRBJ2-6, with 11 bases aligning to TRBD1. The germline gives CDR1 LNHDA, CDR2 SQIVND (reference sequence). V lost 2 bases, J lost 0 bases, and 6 bases stayed unmatched. This CDR3 comprises 19 residues. The CDR3 DNA sequence: TGTGCCAGTAGTATATTGGGACAGGGGGAACCCTCTGGGGCCAACGTCCTGACTTTC. It translates to CASSILGQGEPSGANVLTF.

J is TRBJ2-2 and V is TRBV9; unclear D gene. There are 13 residues in the CDR3. V lost 0 bases and J 7 bases, leaving 7 bases between the germline ends. Germline V gives CDR1 SGDLS, CDR2 YYNGEE. The CDR3 loop is CASSVVVFGELFF. CDR3 coding DNA: TGTGCCAGCAGCGTAGTGGTGTTCGGGGAGCTGTTTTTT.

J is TRBJ1-5 and V is TRBV15; D gene uncertain. V lost 9 bases, J lost 5 bases, and 14 bases lay in between. Looked up from germline, CDR1 is LNHNV and CDR2 is YYDKDF (reference sequence). The CDR3 length is 13 residues. CDR3 bases: TGTGCCACGGGAAGCCTAGGCCATCAGCCCCAGCATTTT. Translation: CATGSLGHQPQHF.

This chain connects TRBV19 to TRBJ1-5; 8 bases match TRBD1. Unmatched junction bases numbered 7, after V lost 5 bases and J lost 7 bases. The germline V gene encodes CDR1 LNHDA and CDR2 SQIVND (reference sequence). This CDR3 spans 14 amino acids. The CDR3 loop is CASSLTGGLQPQHF. Written as DNA, the CDR3 is TGTGCCAGTAGTCTCACAGGGGGACTACAGCCCCAGCATTTT.

A word on this clone: Likely a read error: the CDR3 ends without its conserved phenylalanine or tryptophan. J is TRBJ1-2 and V is TRBV18, with D unclear. The V gene's germline CDR1 is KGHSH and CDR2 LQKENI. The length of the CDR3 is 14 residues. CDR3 loop: CASSPPTGYYGYTL. As DNA, the CDR3 is TGTGCCAGCTCCCCACCCACGGGATACTATGGCTACACCCTC.

The chain is built from TRBV11-3 and TRBJ2-4; unclear D gene. Germline V gene sequence: CDR1 SGHNT, CDR2 YENEEA. V was cut by 1 base and J by 0 bases, with 10 bases left in between. The CDR3 has 16 amino acids. CDR3 sequence reads: CASSLGNSVAKNIQYF. In nucleotides, the CDR3 is TGTGCCAGCAGCTTAGGGAACAGTGTAGCCAAAAACATTCAGTACTTC.

This sequence joins TRBV29-1 and TRBJ2-2; 12 bases agree with TRBD2. Per the germline V gene, CDR1 is SQVTM and CDR2 is ANQGSEA. The V gene end was trimmed by 7 bases and the J gene end by 7 bases; junction bases not matched to a gene: 13. The CDR3 is 16 amino acids. The CDR3 loop is CSGSLAGGPGDGELFF. The CDR3, as DNA: TGCAGCGGCTCACTAGCGGGAGGACCTGGGGACGGGGAGCTGTTTTTT.

The rearrangement links TRBV19 to TRBJ2-1, with D possibly being TRBD2 (5 bases). Germline CDR1 reads LNHDA; CDR2 reads SQIVND (reference sequence). The germline V and J ends were trimmed by 5 bases and 8 bases, with 22 bases remaining between them. The CDR3 is 16 amino acids. The CDR3 region has the DNA TGTGCCAGTAGTCTTAGGCCGCTAGCTACCGTCGATGAGCAGTTCTTC. It translates to CASSLRPLATVDEQFF.

This chain joins TRBV6-1 and TRBJ1-6; weak D call: TRBD1 (5 bases). CDR3 length: 15 residues. V was trimmed by 4 bases and J by 10 bases, leaving 17 bases between them. CDR1 is MNHNS and CDR2 is SASEGT in the germline V gene. DNA of the CDR3: TGTGCCAGCAGTGGGCAGGGACGCATCGGGTCACCCCTCCACTTT. This encodes CASSGQGRIGSPLHF.

The table lists this clone with a count of one. V is TRBV7-8 and J is TRBJ1-1; tentative D call: TRBD1 (6 bases). V was clipped by 5 bases and J by 4 bases, with 14 bases between them. Germline CDR1 and CDR2: SGHVS and FQNEAQ. The CDR3 has 14 residues. CDR3 coding DNA: TGTGCCAGCAGCCCCCGGGGGGCCGGCACTGAAGCTTTCTTT. Translation: CASSPRGAGTEAFF.

The chain combines TRBV28 with TRBJ2-2, with 7 bases fitting TRBD1. Germline V gives CDR1 MDHEN, CDR2 SYDVKM. This CDR3 is built from 15 residues. V was pared by 6 bases and J by 2 bases, with 6 bases of the junction left unmatched. CDR3 DNA sequence: TGTGCCAGCAGCAATCACAGGGGAAACACCGGGGAGCTGTTTTTT. Protein: CASSNHRGNTGELFF.

This chain joins TRBV7-2 and TRBJ1-1; D is possibly TRBD1 (5 bases). The V gene lost 3 bases and the J gene lost 0 bases, with 8 bases spanning the gap. The germline gives CDR1 SGHTA, CDR2 FQGNSA. CDR3 length: 14 amino acids. The CDR3 protein is CASSLDNMNTEAFF. For the CDR3, the DNA is TGTGCCAGCAGCTTGGACAACATGAACACTGAAGCTTTCTTT. The whole variable domain, filled in from reference TRBV7-2 and TRBJ1-1, reads GAGVSQSPSNKVTEKGKDVELRCDPISGHTALYWYRQSLGQGLEFLIYFQGNSAPDKSGLPSDRFSAERTGGSVSTLTIQRTQQEDSAVYLCASSLDNMNTEAFFGQGTRLTVV.